This is a list of T cell receptor beta chains from one sample in a study of cytomegalovirus exposure and HLA in healthy donors. Sequencing used immunoSEQ multiplex PCR; TCRdb keeps in-frame clones, though not all of them. This repertoire shows about 130,000 clones, 72% found once; its top ten account for around 4%. The sample consisted of PBMCs. The source is a young man in good health and CMV-seronegative. CDR3s include the opening cysteine and the closing phenylalanine or tryptophan. Each record gives: CDR3 protein, CDR3 DNA, J gene, V gene, D gene, clone size. D genes are given only for firm matches. Some rows have no size entry. The others give once, few or many, or a class for an expanded clone.

CDR3: CASSFWKGQASTIQETQYF; DNA: TGTGCCAGCAGTTTTTGGAAGGGACAGGCGTCTACAATCCAAGAGACCCAGTACTTC; J: TRBJ2-5; V: TRBV28; D: TRBD1; size: -
CDR3: CASSLLFSGANVLTF; DNA: TGTGCCAGCAGTTTACTATTCTCTGGGGCCAACGTCCTGACTTTC; J: TRBJ2-6; V: TRBV28; D: -; size: -
CDR3: CASSPDRGDGYTF; DNA: TGTGCCAGCAGCCCTGACAGGGGTGATGGCTACACCTTC; J: TRBJ1-2; V: TRBV27; D: TRBD1; size: -
CDR3: CASSQDLGHYNEQFF; DNA: TGCGCCAGCAGCCAAGATCTAGGACACTACAATGAGCAGTTCTTC; J: TRBJ2-1; V: TRBV4-3; D: -; size: -
CDR3: CASSPPTSGTLNWVQETQYF; DNA: TGTGCCAGCAGTCCCCCGACTAGCGGTACCTTAAATTGGGTCCAAGAGACCCAGTACTTC; J: TRBJ2-5; V: TRBV2; D: TRBD2; size: -
CDR3: CAWSGIVTDTQYF; DNA: TGTGCCTGGAGTGGTATAGTGACAGATACGCAGTATTTT; J: TRBJ2-3; V: TRBV30; D: -; size: -
CDR3: CASGSLGQRNQPQHF; DNA: TGTGCCAGCGGTAGTCTGGGACAGCGCAATCAGCCCCAGCATTTT; J: TRBJ1-5; V: TRBV28; D: TRBD1; size: -
CDR3: CASSPMGLLEYEQYF; DNA: TGTGCCAGCAGCCCAATGGGACTTCTCGAATACGAGCAGTACTTC; J: TRBJ2-7; V: TRBV14; D: -; size: -
CDR3: CASSFTGTNEQYF; DNA: TGTGCCAGCAGCTTTACAGGGACTAACGAGCAGTACTTC; J: TRBJ2-7; V: TRBV7-2; D: -; size: -
CDR3: CASSSSGGRPFF; DNA: TGTGCCAGCAGTTCCTCAGGGGGCCGCCCTTTCTTT; J: TRBJ1-1; V: TRBV6-5; D: TRBD1; size: once
CDR3: CATSRARGSGGIETQYF; DNA: TGTGCCACCAGCAGAGCGCGTGGTAGCGGGGGGATCGAGACCCAGTACTTC; J: TRBJ2-5; V: TRBV15; D: TRBD2; size: -
CDR3: CASITSGEKLFF; DNA: TGTGCCAGCATCACAAGCGGTGAAAAACTGTTTTTT; J: TRBJ1-4; V: TRBV2; D: -; size: few
CDR3: CASSPRAARDYNSPLHF; DNA: TGTGCCAGCAGTCCCCGGGCCGCCAGGGACTATAATTCACCCCTCCACTTT; J: TRBJ1-6; V: TRBV2; D: -; size: -
CDR3: CASTRHRAYQETQYF; DNA: TGTGCCAGCACCCGGCACAGGGCGTACCAAGAGACCCAGTACTTC; J: TRBJ2-5; V: TRBV6-5; D: -; size: -
CDR3: CASSLYLGANTEAFF; DNA: TGCGCCAGCAGCTTGTACTTGGGAGCGAACACTGAAGCTTTCTTT; J: TRBJ1-1; V: TRBV5-1; D: -; size: -
CDR3: CASSLWTGVLGYTF; DNA: TGTGCCAGCAGCTTATGGACAGGGGTACTTGGCTACACCTTC; J: TRBJ1-2; V: TRBV5-6; D: TRBD1; size: -
CDR3: CAISEQGGNQPQHF; DNA: TGTGCCATCAGTGAACAGGGCGGCAATCAGCCCCAGCATTTT; J: TRBJ1-5; V: TRBV10-3; D: -; size: -
CDR3: CASSPLSEAKNNGYTF; DNA: TGTGCCAGCTCACCACTTTCCGAAGCGAAAAACAATGGCTACACCTTC; J: TRBJ1-2; V: TRBV18; D: -; size: many
CDR3: CASSQPGWGLAGGYNEQFF; DNA: TGCGCCAGCAGCCAACCGGGATGGGGACTAGCGGGGGGTTACAATGAGCAGTTCTTC; J: TRBJ2-1; V: TRBV4-1; D: TRBD2; size: -
CDR3: CASSGEARWETQYF; DNA: TGTGCCAGTAGCGGGGAGGCGCGGTGGGAGACCCAGTACTTC; J: TRBJ2-5; V: TRBV5-6; D: TRBD2; size: -
CDR3: CSVAVAGGYEQYF; DNA: TGCAGCGTTGCCGTAGCGGGGGGCTACGAGCAGTACTTC; J: TRBJ2-7; V: TRBV29-1; D: TRBD2; size: -
CDR3: CASSLGRRGGTYTGELFF; DNA: TGTGCCAGCAGTTTAGGTCGGCGGGGGGGCACTTACACCGGGGAGCTGTTTTTT; J: TRBJ2-2; V: TRBV27; D: TRBD2; size: -
CDR3: CASSVQGALGNTIYF; DNA: TGTGCCAGCAGTGTACAGGGTGCTCTTGGAAACACCATATATTTT; J: TRBJ1-3; V: TRBV6-1; D: -; size: -
CDR3: CASSIRGAPLHF; DNA: TGTGCCAGTAGTATCAGGGGTGCACCCCTCCACTTT; J: TRBJ1-6; V: TRBV19; D: -; size: -
CDR3: CASSPDRTIPYGYTF; DNA: TGTGCCAGCAGTCCTGACAGGACAATCCCCTATGGCTACACCTTC; J: TRBJ1-2; V: TRBV28; D: -; size: -
CDR3: CASSIDLRSRDRVNYGYTF; DNA: TGTGCCAGTAGTATAGATCTCAGGAGCCGGGACAGGGTTAACTATGGCTACACCTTC; J: TRBJ1-2; V: TRBV19; D: TRBD1; size: -
CDR3: CASNTGTGEETQYF; DNA: TGTGCCAGCAATACGGGGACAGGGGAAGAGACCCAGTACTTC; J: TRBJ2-5; V: TRBV2; D: TRBD1; size: -
CDR3: CASIGGPSNTEAFF; DNA: TGTGCCAGTATCGGGGGTCCGTCGAACACTGAAGCTTTCTTT; J: TRBJ1-1; V: TRBV19; D: -; size: once
CDR3: CASSVGAAEKLFF; DNA: TGTGCCAGCAGTGTTGGGGCAGCTGAAAAACTGTTTTTT; J: TRBJ1-4; V: TRBV6-1; D: -; size: few
CDR3: CASSRLGVLEKLFF; DNA: TGTGCCAGCAGCCGACTCGGCGTTCTCGAAAAACTGTTTTTT; J: TRBJ1-4; V: TRBV7-8; D: -; size: few
CDR3: CASRRQGLGNEQYF; DNA: TGTGCCAGCAGGCGCCAGGGGTTGGGGAACGAGCAGTACTTC; J: TRBJ2-7; V: TRBV28; D: -; size: once
CDR3: CAWSVQLRDEAFF; DNA: TGTGCCTGGAGTGTACAGCTCAGAGATGAAGCTTTCTTT; J: TRBJ1-1; V: TRBV30; D: -; size: few
CDR3: CASLTDGGQGETQYF; DNA: TGTGCCAGCCTAACTGACGGGGGGCAGGGAGAGACCCAGTACTTC; J: TRBJ2-5; V: TRBV7-2; D: -; size: few
CDR3: CASNAGRSYEQYF; DNA: TGTGCCAGCAATGCAGGGCGCTCCTACGAGCAGTACTTC; J: TRBJ2-7; V: TRBV13; D: -; size: once
CDR3: CASSLRYEQYF; DNA: TGTGCCAGCAGCCTTCGCTACGAGCAGTACTTC; J: TRBJ2-7; V: TRBV2; D: -; size: -